Below are 7 T cell receptor beta chains sequenced from a single sample in a study of TIL therapy for anti-PD-1-resistant metastatic lung cancer. Time point here: pre-treatment sample, taken before nivolumab and TIL therapy. The libraries were made with immunoSEQ v3. TCRdb's copy holds only in-frame clones and misses some; the assay was immunoSEQ multiplex PCR. The sample lists about 60,000 clones; roughly two thirds were seen once. Source: blood, taken at baseline. These receptors were taken from a person between 30 and 80 years old with non-small cell lung cancer.

The DNA for the CDR3 is TGTGCCATCAGCCCAGAGGTGCGTATGAACACTGAAGCTTTCTTT. Translated: CAISPEVRMNTEAFF. This rearrangement joins TRBV10-3 to TRBJ1-1, with D hard to call. The germline V gene encodes CDR1 ENHRY and CDR2 SYGVKD. This CDR3 has 15 amino acids. The ends were cut back, 6 bases at V and 0 bases at J, with 14 bases in the middle.

This sequence joins TRBV28 and TRBJ1-2, with 7 positions matching TRBD1. Germline CDR1 is MDHEN and CDR2 is SYDVKM. V lost 6 bases, J lost 7 bases, and 8 bases stayed unmatched. The CDR3 length is 13 residues. CDR3 amino acids: CASRIVQGTGYTF. The DNA of the CDR3 is TGTGCCAGCAGAATTGTACAGGGGACTGGCTACACCTTC.

CDR3 sequence reads: CASSGQGDQPQHF. The CDR3 DNA follows: TGTGCCAGCAGCGGACAGGGAGATCAGCCCCAGCATTTT. The chain employs TRBV6-1 and TRBJ1-5; 8 positions match TRBD1. Germline loops: CDR1 MNHNS, CDR2 SASEGT. This CDR3 spans 13 amino acids. V shed 6 bases and J 5 bases; nucleotides not matched to a gene: 3.

The CDR3 reads CASRKRGDNYGYTF. CDR3 coding DNA: TGTGCCAGCAGAAAGAGGGGTGATAACTATGGCTACACCTTC. The chain couples TRBV6-6 to TRBJ1-2, with a tentative D call TRBD1 (5 bases). Germline V gives CDR1 MNHNY, CDR2 SVGAGI (reference sequence). V lost 6 bases and J 1 base, leaving 12 bases between the germline ends. CDR3 length equals 14 residues.

The chain recombines TRBV29-1 with TRBJ1-2; 8 nucleotides align to TRBD1. The CDR3 covers 13 residues. CDR1 SQVTM and CDR2 ANQGSEA come from the germline V gene. Trimming at V came to 3 bases and at J to 8 bases, leaving 8 bases not matched to a gene. Here the CDR3 reads CSVDEQGERGYTF. The CDR3, as DNA: TGCAGCGTTGATGAACAGGGGGAGAGGGGCTACACCTTC.

This clone was counted a few times. The chain is built from TRBV9 and TRBJ2-5; TRBD2 might be the D (6 bases). The CDR3 has 14 amino acids. Germline loops: CDR1 SGDLS, CDR2 YYNGEE. The germline V and J ends were trimmed by 0 bases and 4 bases, with 10 bases remaining between them. The CDR3 coding sequence is TGTGCCAGCAGCGTAGACGGGAGAGTAGAGACCCAGTACTTC. Translating it yields CASSVDGRVETQYF.

The chain couples TRBV18 to TRBJ2-5; TRBD2 is a possible D gene (5 bases). V was trimmed by 2 bases and J by 4 bases, leaving 8 bases between them. The length of the CDR3 is 13 residues. CDR1 is KGHSH, CDR2 LQKENI, per germline. Here the CDR3 reads CASSPSSGETQYF. CDR3 coding DNA: TGTGCCAGCTCACCAAGCAGCGGAGAGACCCAGTACTTC.